Listed here are 20 T cell receptor beta chains from one sample, sequenced in a study of beta chain features in type 1 diabetes. Study findings and constraints: Among all four CD4+ subsets, Type 1 diabetes patients had TCRB CDR3s that were moderately but significantly shorter.

These receptors have no known antigen. The sequenced template was cDNA made from the entire isolated RNA. The table came from immunoSEQ multiplex PCR; TCRdb's copy has only in-frame clones and leaves some out. The sample has 500,000 to 650,000 clones, about an eighth seen once; the top ten hold more than 0.09%. Sequencing was done on a sample of naive CD4+ T cells from blood. These receptors were collected from a man in his thirties or forties with type 1 diabetes.

This clone has only a few counts. This chain links TRBV11-2 with TRBJ2-7, with TRBD1 matching 8 bases. The trim removed 7 bases at V and 3 bases at J, leaving 17 bases unmatched. This CDR3 has 17 residues. The germline gives CDR1 SGHAT, CDR2 FQNNGV. The DNA for the CDR3 is TGTGCCAGCAAGGGAGTCGAAGGGCAGGGGGCTCACTACGAGCAGTACTTC. The encoded protein is CASKGVEGQGAHYEQYF.

The V and J genes are TRBV7-8 and TRBJ2-3; 8 bases are shared with TRBD2. The CDR3 runs to 16 residues. From germline, CDR1 is SGHVS and CDR2 FQNEAQ. V trimming: 5 bases; J trimming: 2 bases; junction bases outside the gene matches: 9. CDR3 region: CASSMRLAGYTDTQYF. In nucleotides, the CDR3 is TGTGCCAGCAGCATGAGGCTAGCGGGTTACACAGATACGCAGTATTTT.

J is TRBJ2-1 and V is TRBV9; 7 nucleotides line up with TRBD1. Looked up from germline, CDR1 is SGDLS and CDR2 is YYNGEE. Trimming took 0 bases from V and 5 from J; bases not matched to a gene: 5. This CDR3 region has 15 residues. This chain's CDR3 is CASSVGDSIHNEQFF. DNA for the CDR3: TGTGCCAGCAGCGTAGGGGACAGTATACACAATGAGCAGTTCTTC.

This chain connects TRBV4-3 to TRBJ2-7; 9 bases fit TRBD1. This CDR3 has 15 residues. Germline CDR1 and CDR2: LGHNA and YSLEER. The V segment lost 1 base and the J segment 1 base; nucleotides outside the gene matches: 2. Here the CDR3 reads CASSQGQGGSYEQYF. DNA of the CDR3: TGCGCCAGCAGCCAAGGACAGGGGGGATCCTACGAGCAGTACTTC.

The gene calls are TRBV7-2 and TRBJ1-5; 10 bases are shared with TRBD1. The CDR3 has 13 amino acids. CDR1 and CDR2 from the germline V gene are SGHTA and FQGNSA. V was clipped by 4 bases and J by 7 bases; unmatched bases: 1. CDR3 region: CASSWTGGQPQHF. The CDR3 nucleotides read TGTGCCAGCAGCTGGACAGGGGGGCAGCCCCAGCATTTT. Full variable domain (rest looked up from reference TRBV7-2 and TRBJ1-5): GAGVSQSPSNKVTEKGKDVELRCDPISGHTALYWYRQSLGQGLEFLIYFQGNSAPDKSGLPSDRFSAERTGGSVSTLTIQRTQQEDSAVYLCASSWTGGQPQHFGDGTRLSIL.

This clone was observed a few times. The rearrangement joins TRBV15 to TRBJ1-1; D is uncertain. Germline CDR1 is LNHNV and CDR2 is YYDKDF (reference sequence). Deletions cut 1 base from V and 0 bases from J, with 3 bases between. The CDR3 loop spans 13 amino acids. The CDR3 DNA sequence: TGTGCCACCAGCAGAGTAATGAACACTGAAGCTTTCTTT. Translated, it gives CATSRVMNTEAFF.

Remarks on this clone: A much larger clonotype is one base distant, so this may be a read error. The sample contains more than one DNA sequence encoding this CDR3. This chain joins TRBV28 and TRBJ2-7; no clear D. The CDR3 contains 12 residues. V was trimmed by 2 bases and J by 4 bases, leaving 6 bases between them. In germline, CDR1 is MDHEN, CDR2 SYDVKM. The CDR3 sequence: CASSLSGYEQYF. DNA for the CDR3: TGTGCCAGCAGTTTAAGTGGGTACGAGCAGTACTTC.

This chain uses TRBV7-2 with TRBJ2-7, with D unclear. This CDR3 contains 14 residues. Trimming took 0 bases from V and 0 from J, leaving 6 bases between them. Germline V CDR1 and CDR2: SGHTA, FQGNSA. CDR3 bases: TGTGCCAGCAGCTTAGCGGCCAGCTCCTACGAGCAGTACTTC. Amino acids: CASSLAASSYEQYF. Full variable domain (remainder filled in from reference TRBV7-2 and TRBJ2-7): GAGVSQSPSNKVTEKGKDVELRCDPISGHTALYWYRQSLGQGLEFLIYFQGNSAPDKSGLPSDRFSAERTGGSVSTLTIQRTQQEDSAVYLCASSLAASSYEQYFGPGTRLTVT.

The sample holds a few counts of this clone. This rearrangement joins TRBV2 to TRBJ1-5; D unclear. The germline CDR1 and CDR2 sequences are SNHLY and FYNNEI. The CDR3 is made up of 14 amino acids. Deletions cut 6 bases from V and 2 bases from J, with 11 bases between. CDR3 sequence (DNA): TGTGCCAGCAGGGTCGATTGGGGCAATCAGCCCCAGCATTTT. Its translation: CASRVDWGNQPQHF.

The chain recombines TRBV5-6 with TRBJ1-2; 7 nucleotides match TRBD1. CDR3 length: 13 residues. V lost 4 bases to trimming and J lost 3 bases; unmatched junction nucleotides: 3. The germline V gene has CDR1 SGHDT and CDR2 YYEEEE. CDR3 DNA sequence: TGTGCCAGCAGCATCGACAGGGACTATGGCTACACCTTC. Translation gives CASSIDRDYGYTF.

This clone was observed once. The chain combines TRBV25-1 with TRBJ1-4; 9 bases are a match to TRBD1. Germline lookup yields CDR1 MGHDK and CDR2 SYGVNS. This CDR3 has 13 amino acids. J gave up 7 bases and V 8 bases, and 5 bases lay outside the gene matches. The CDR3 protein is CASGRQGGEKLFF. The CDR3 coding sequence is TGTGCCAGCGGGCGACAGGGGGGTGAAAAACTGTTTTTT.

This clone was seen more than once but under ten times. The chain joins TRBV19 to TRBJ2-4; TRBD2 might be the D (6 bases). Germline loops: CDR1 LNHDA, CDR2 SQIVND (reference sequence). The CDR3 sequence is 15 residues long. V lost 3 bases and J lost 2, with 11 bases in between. CDR3 in amino acids: CASSIAGTTKNIQYF. CDR3 in DNA: TGTGCCAGTAGTATCGCGGGGACCACCAAAAACATTCAGTACTTC.

This clone was found a few times. The chain employs TRBV15 and TRBJ1-2, with D possibly matching TRBD1 (5 bases). From germline, CDR1 is LNHNV and CDR2 YYDKDF (reference sequence). This CDR3 is built from 12 residues. Trimming pared 7 bases from V and 3 bases from J, leaving 9 bases between. The CDR3 DNA sequence: TGTGCCACCATGGGCAGGGACTATGGCTACACCTTC. Translated, it gives CATMGRDYGYTF.

This chain links TRBV5-1 with TRBJ1-4; possible D gene TRBD1, 5 bases. The CDR3 covers 13 residues. V gave up 4 bases and J gave up 5 bases, with 9 bases separating them. The germline V gene encodes CDR1 SGHRS and CDR2 YFSETQ. Here the CDR3 DNA reads TGCGCCAGCAGCCGACAGAACAATGAAAAACTGTTTTTT. Translation gives CASSRQNNEKLFF. Combining the CDR3 with reference TRBV5-1 and TRBJ1-4 gives the whole variable domain KAGVTQTPRYLIKTRGQQVTLSCSPISGHRSVSWYQQTPGQGLQFLFEYFSETQRNKGNFPGRFSGRQFSNSRSEMNVSTLELGDSALYLCASSRQNNEKLFFGSGTQLSVL.

This clone was seen more than once but under ten times. The J gene is TRBJ2-3, the V gene TRBV19, with 8 bases aligning to TRBD2. CDR1 and CDR2 from the germline V gene are LNHDA and SQIVND (reference sequence). There are 17 residues in the CDR3. V was clipped by 3 bases and J by 2 bases; unmatched bases: 10. CDR3 DNA sequence: TGTGCCAGTAGTATGACCCCCCTAGCGGGCTTCACAGATACGCAGTATTTT. Encoded protein: CASSMTPLAGFTDTQYF.

This clone was counted between two and nine times. The chain links TRBV11-2 to TRBJ2-7, with 10 bases that match TRBD2. Germline V gives CDR1 SGHAT, CDR2 FQNNGV. The CDR3 runs to 17 residues. The V segment lost 5 bases and the J segment 4 bases; nucleotides outside the gene matches: 14. CDR3 sequence: CASSPQWTSGDGYEQYF. The CDR3, as DNA: TGTGCCAGCAGCCCTCAGTGGACTAGCGGAGATGGGTACGAGCAGTACTTC.

V gene TRBV25-1 combines with J gene TRBJ2-5; TRBD1 matches 9 bases. The trim removed 3 bases at V and 4 bases at J, leaving 9 bases unmatched. The CDR3 length is 16 residues. In germline, CDR1 is MGHDK, CDR2 SYGVNS. The chain's CDR3 is CASSDLPGQGPETQYF. The CDR3 DNA sequence: TGTGCCAGCAGTGATCTTCCGGGACAGGGACCAGAGACCCAGTACTTC.

This clone was counted a few times. This chain uses TRBV7-9 with TRBJ2-1, with D unclear. Germline CDR1 is SEHNR and CDR2 is FQNEAQ (reference sequence). The germline V and J ends were trimmed by 3 bases and 8 bases, with 5 bases remaining between them. CDR3 size: 11 residues. The CDR3 spells CASSFDDEQFF. The CDR3 bases are TGTGCCAGCAGCTTTGATGATGAGCAGTTCTTC.

A word on this clone: An end of the junction differs from the germline gene, which may be a read error. This rearrangement joins TRBV29-1 to TRBJ1-2; no reliable D call. This CDR3 contains 9 residues. The germline V gene encodes CDR1 SQVTM and CDR2 ANQGSEA. CDR3 sequence: CSVEETPFF. The CDR3 bases are TGCAGCGTTGAAGAGACACCCTTCTTC.

This clone showed up just a few times. The chain has TRBV27 and TRBJ1-5; 7 positions match TRBD1. This CDR3 has 13 amino acids. The junction had 5 bases not matched to a gene; V was cut back by 5 bases and J by 7 bases. Germline values: CDR1 MNHEY, CDR2 SMNVEV (reference sequence). CDR3 sequence: CASSTDRDQPQHF. In DNA, the CDR3 is TGTGCCAGCAGTACCGACAGGGACCAGCCCCAGCATTTT.